Listed below are T cell receptor beta chains from one sample, sequenced in a study of T cells after posttransplantation cyclophosphamide. Sequenced by immunoSEQ multiplex PCR; TCRdb stores in-frame clones only, minus some. The top ten hold 20% of the sample, which has about 6,700 clones, 81% seen once. Sequencing used PBMCs, obtained after allogeneic stem cell transplant with posttransplant cyclophosphamide. The source of these receptors is a female patient in her forties or fifties who received an allogeneic stem cell transplant from a related donor, was CMV-positive, and had no GVHD. Some T cells may be graft donor cells. The CDR3 runs from the conserved cysteine through the conserved F or W. Some rows have no size entry. The others give once, few or many, or a class for an expanded clone.

cdr3_aa	clone_size	v_call	j_call
CASSLDRGTGELFF	NA	TRBV7-9	TRBJ2-2
CASSPSSSGRYDEQYF	NA	TRBV7-3	TRBJ2-7
CASRGSGQSYNEQFF	once	TRBV5-5	TRBJ2-1
CASQTENYGYTF	NA	TRBV6-1	TRBJ1-2
CASSYHDGGGNTIYF	NA	TRBV6-5	TRBJ1-3
CASSVERTNEQYF	few	TRBV2	TRBJ2-7
CASSTRGVLYEQYF	few	TRBV27	TRBJ2-7
CASSLEDRKAFF	NA	TRBV7-9	TRBJ1-1
CASSYQAGGYGYTF	NA	TRBV6-5	TRBJ1-2
CASSFGGRGDTEAFF	few	TRBV5-1	TRBJ1-1
CASSLGTGDDETQYF	NA	TRBV13	TRBJ2-5
CASSLSGQSNEKLFF	NA	TRBV5-1	TRBJ1-4
CASSSTGENTEAFF	NA	TRBV5-1	TRBJ1-1